Reported below is one T cell receptor beta chain. Its antigen is unidentified. Before the COVID-19 pandemic, during about 2010-2018, CD4+ T cells were taken from unexposed donors. Deep TCR-beta sequencing used DNA from uncultured naive and memory CD4+ T cells. TCRdb's table, derived via immunoSEQ multiplex PCR, lists solely in-frame clones and lacks some. The sample records tens of thousands of clones, roughly 85% being singletons. The source of the sample is a study of CD4 T cells in relation to SARS-CoV-2 and coronaviruses. Overall study results and limits: Samples before the pandemic and after infection were not matched within any donor. This crossreactivity analysis covered spike protein alone, no other viral proteins. Crossreactive clones expanded significantly less to SARS-CoV-2 than monoreactive clones.

The CDR3 length is 14 residues. Germline CDR1 reads MDHEN; CDR2 reads SYDVKM. Deletions cut 11 bases from V and 5 bases from J, with 18 bases between. The TCR originated in a human donor in good health. V is TRBV28 and J is TRBJ1-4; TRBD1 is a possible D gene (5 bases). The sample consisted of memory CD4+ T cells from PBMCs. CDR3 in amino acids: CASPPRDGNEKLFF. The CDR3 bases are TGTGCCTCTCCACCGAGGGACGGGAATGAAAAACTGTTTTTT.